This is a list of T cell receptor beta chains from one sample in a study of T-cell memory formation after mild COVID-19. TCRdb called the 5' RACE reads again in MiXCR, with one record for every CDR3 protein. The data hold fewer than 250,000 distinct CDR3 sequences, with around 30% observed a single time. Sequenced material: PBMCs or a T cell subset sorted from them (not recorded which). The receptors were gathered from an adult woman who had mild COVID-19 (a few samples of this study predate the infection). Cell type and time point are not known. Both conserved end residues are part of each CDR3. Fields, in order: V gene, D gene, clone size, J gene, CDR3 DNA, CDR3 protein. The D gene is left open where the match is weak. Clone size is not always given. Where it is, it says once, few, many or a class for expanded clones.

v_gene: TRBV3-1
d_gene: -
abundance: -
j_gene: TRBJ2-1
CDR3nt: TGTGCCAGCAGCCTTAGAAGGGGAAATGAGCAGTTCTTC
CDR3aa: CASSLRRGNEQFF

v_gene: TRBV7-9
d_gene: -
abundance: few
j_gene: TRBJ2-7
CDR3nt: TGTGCCAGCAGCCCCGGGCGGATGGCGGACTACGAGCAGTACTTC
CDR3aa: CASSPGRMADYEQYF

v_gene: TRBV3-1
d_gene: TRBD2
abundance: -
j_gene: TRBJ2-3
CDR3nt: TGTGCCAGCAGCCCCGGACTAGCGGGACACACAGATACGCAGTATTTT
CDR3aa: CASSPGLAGHTDTQYF

v_gene: TRBV7-6
d_gene: -
abundance: -
j_gene: TRBJ1-5
CDR3nt: TGTGCCAGCAGCGTGTGGGGTCAGCCCCAGCATTTT
CDR3aa: CASSVWGQPQHF

v_gene: TRBV18
d_gene: TRBD1
abundance: -
j_gene: TRBJ2-5
CDR3nt: TGTGCCAGCTCACCACCTATGCTCGGGACAGGTACCCAAGAGACCCAGTACTTC
CDR3aa: CASSPPMLGTGTQETQYF

v_gene: TRBV7-2
d_gene: -
abundance: few
j_gene: TRBJ2-7
CDR3nt: TGTGCCAGCAGCTTAGCTGTAGGGTCCTACGAGCAGTACTTC
CDR3aa: CASSLAVGSYEQYF

v_gene: TRBV29-1
d_gene: -
abundance: few
j_gene: TRBJ1-1
CDR3nt: TGCAGCGTTGGGCCGAAAGGCACTGAAGCTTTCTTT
CDR3aa: CSVGPKGTEAFF

v_gene: TRBV7-9
d_gene: -
abundance: few
j_gene: TRBJ2-3
CDR3nt: TGTGCCAGCAGCCCCCCCTTTGGTTTCGCGGATACGCAGTATTTT
CDR3aa: CASSPPFGFADTQYF

v_gene: TRBV6-2/TRBV6-3
d_gene: -
abundance: -
j_gene: TRBJ2-1
CDR3nt: TGTGCCAGCAATTTAGGGATCTTAGAGTATGAGCAGTTCTTC
CDR3aa: CASNLGILEYEQFF

v_gene: TRBV27
d_gene: -
abundance: few
j_gene: TRBJ2-3
CDR3nt: TGTGCCAGCAGTTTCTTTAGCGGCGATACGCAGTATTTT
CDR3aa: CASSFFSGDTQYF

v_gene: TRBV20-1
d_gene: -
abundance: -
j_gene: TRBJ1-1
CDR3nt: TGCAGTGCTCAAGGCGGAGAGGCGATCGAAGCTTTCTTT
CDR3aa: CSAQGGEAIEAFF

v_gene: TRBV23-1
d_gene: -
abundance: -
j_gene: TRBJ1-2
CDR3nt: TGCGCCAGCAGTCAAGTGGGGGTGAACTATGGCTACACCTTC
CDR3aa: CASSQVGVNYGYTF

v_gene: TRBV20-1
d_gene: TRBD1
abundance: many
j_gene: TRBJ2-7
CDR3nt: TGCAGTGCCCGGACAGGGGGCTACGAGCAGTACTTC
CDR3aa: CSARTGGYEQYF

v_gene: TRBV5-4
d_gene: -
abundance: -
j_gene: TRBJ2-3
CDR3nt: TGTGCCAGCAGAGGGGAGAGGGGCTTAATCGCAGATACGCAGTATTTT
CDR3aa: CASRGERGLIADTQYF

v_gene: TRBV7-6
d_gene: -
abundance: -
j_gene: TRBJ2-3
CDR3nt: TGTGCCAGCAGCTTAGCTGCGGGGAGCACAGATACGCAGTATTTT
CDR3aa: CASSLAAGSTDTQYF

v_gene: TRBV24-1
d_gene: -
abundance: few
j_gene: TRBJ2-1
CDR3nt: TGTGCCACCAGACGGGGGACCGGGACACCCCTGAGCGGTGAGCAGTTCTTC
CDR3aa: CATRRGTGTPLSGEQFF

v_gene: TRBV4-1
d_gene: TRBD1
abundance: -
j_gene: TRBJ1-6
CDR3nt: TGCGCCAGCAGCCCCGACAGGGCAAATAATTCACCCCTCCACTTT
CDR3aa: CASSPDRANNSPLHF

v_gene: TRBV19
d_gene: -
abundance: -
j_gene: TRBJ1-5
CDR3nt: TGTGCCAGTAGTCCTCCGGACAGCCTTTGGAGCAATCAGCCCCAGCATTTT
CDR3aa: CASSPPDSLWSNQPQHF

v_gene: TRBV5-1
d_gene: TRBD1
abundance: -
j_gene: TRBJ1-1
CDR3nt: TGCGCCAGCAGCTTGGGGACAGGGGCCCCCACTGAAGCTTTCTTT
CDR3aa: CASSLGTGAPTEAFF

v_gene: TRBV24-1
d_gene: -
abundance: -
j_gene: TRBJ2-7
CDR3nt: TGTGCCACCAGTGATTTGCTCCTCCGGCAGTACTTC
CDR3aa: CATSDLLLRQYF

v_gene: TRBV6-1
d_gene: TRBD2
abundance: -
j_gene: TRBJ2-1
CDR3nt: TGTGCCAGCAGCCGCCGGGAGGGGTCTAGGGCCGATGAGCAGTTCTTC
CDR3aa: CASSRREGSRADEQFF

v_gene: TRBV7-8
d_gene: -
abundance: many
j_gene: TRBJ2-1
CDR3nt: TGTGCCAGCAGCCGTCGACGGGACGACAATGAGCAGTTCTTC
CDR3aa: CASSRRRDDNEQFF